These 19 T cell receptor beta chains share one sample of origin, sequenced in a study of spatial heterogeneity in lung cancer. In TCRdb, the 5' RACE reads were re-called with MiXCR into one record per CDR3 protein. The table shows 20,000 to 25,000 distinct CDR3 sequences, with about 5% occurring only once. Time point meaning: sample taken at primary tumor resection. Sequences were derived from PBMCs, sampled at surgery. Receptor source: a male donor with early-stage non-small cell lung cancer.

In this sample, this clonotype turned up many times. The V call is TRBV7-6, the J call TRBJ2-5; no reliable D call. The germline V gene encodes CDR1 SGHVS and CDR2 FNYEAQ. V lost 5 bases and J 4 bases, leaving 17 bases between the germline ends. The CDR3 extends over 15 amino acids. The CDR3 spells CASSPPRASRETQYF. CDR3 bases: TGTGCCAGCAGCCCACCTAGGGCCTCACGAGAGACCCAGTACTTC.

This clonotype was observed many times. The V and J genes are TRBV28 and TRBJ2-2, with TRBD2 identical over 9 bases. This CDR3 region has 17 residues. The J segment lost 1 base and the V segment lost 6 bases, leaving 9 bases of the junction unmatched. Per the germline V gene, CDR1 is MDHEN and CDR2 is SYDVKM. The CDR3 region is CASSSNLLAGNTGELFF. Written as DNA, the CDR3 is TGTGCCAGCAGCTCTAATCTACTAGCGGGGAACACCGGGGAGCTGTTTTTT.

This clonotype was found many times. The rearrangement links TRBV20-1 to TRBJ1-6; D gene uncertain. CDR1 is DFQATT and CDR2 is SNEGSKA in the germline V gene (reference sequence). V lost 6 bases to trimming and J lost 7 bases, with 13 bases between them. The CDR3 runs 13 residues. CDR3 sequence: CSARLSQNSPLHF. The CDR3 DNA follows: TGCAGTGCCCGCCTTAGCCAAAATTCACCCCTCCACTTT.

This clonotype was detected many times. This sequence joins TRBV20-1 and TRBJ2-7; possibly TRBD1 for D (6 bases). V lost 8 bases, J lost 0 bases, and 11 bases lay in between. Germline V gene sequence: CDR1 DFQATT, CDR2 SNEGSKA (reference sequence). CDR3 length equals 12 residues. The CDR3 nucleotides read TGCAGTACAAACAGGGTCTCCTACGAGCAGTACTTC. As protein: CSTNRVSYEQYF.

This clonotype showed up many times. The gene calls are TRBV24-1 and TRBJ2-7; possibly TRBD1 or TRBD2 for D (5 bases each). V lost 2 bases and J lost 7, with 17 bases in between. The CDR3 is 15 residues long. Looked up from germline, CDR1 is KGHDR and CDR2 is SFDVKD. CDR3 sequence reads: CATSDCPTLGEEQYF. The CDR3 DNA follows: TGTGCCACCAGTGATTGCCCCACCCTGGGGGAGGAGCAGTACTTC.

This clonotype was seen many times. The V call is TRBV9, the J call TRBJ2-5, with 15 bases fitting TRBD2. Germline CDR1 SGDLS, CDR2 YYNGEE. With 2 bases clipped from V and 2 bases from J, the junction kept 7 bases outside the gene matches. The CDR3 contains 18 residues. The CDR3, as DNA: TGTGCCAGCAGCGTTGGGACTAGCGGGGGGACGTCACAAGAGACCCAGTACTTC. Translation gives CASSVGTSGGTSQETQYF.

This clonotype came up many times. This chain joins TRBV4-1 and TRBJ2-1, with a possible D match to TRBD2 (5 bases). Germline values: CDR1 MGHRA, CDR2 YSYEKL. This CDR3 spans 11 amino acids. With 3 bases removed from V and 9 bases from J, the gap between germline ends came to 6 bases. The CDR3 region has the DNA TGCGCCAGCAGCCAGAGGGCTGAGCAGTTCTTC. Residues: CASSQRAEQFF.

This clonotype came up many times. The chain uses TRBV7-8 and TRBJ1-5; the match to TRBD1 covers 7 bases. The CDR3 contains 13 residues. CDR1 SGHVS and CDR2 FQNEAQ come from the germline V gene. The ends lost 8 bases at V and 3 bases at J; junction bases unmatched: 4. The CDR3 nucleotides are TGTGCCAGCGGTGGGACAGTCAATCAGCCCCAGCATTTT. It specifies CASGGTVNQPQHF.

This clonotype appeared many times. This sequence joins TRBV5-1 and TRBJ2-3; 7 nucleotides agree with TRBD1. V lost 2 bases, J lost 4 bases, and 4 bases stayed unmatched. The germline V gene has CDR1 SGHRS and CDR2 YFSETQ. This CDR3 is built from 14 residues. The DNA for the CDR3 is TGCGCCAGCAGCTTCGCCGACAGGGCAGATACGCAGTATTTT. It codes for CASSFADRADTQYF.

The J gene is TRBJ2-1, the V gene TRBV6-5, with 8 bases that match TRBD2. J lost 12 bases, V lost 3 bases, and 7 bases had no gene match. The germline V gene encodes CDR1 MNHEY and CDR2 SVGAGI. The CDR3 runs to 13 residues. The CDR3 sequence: CASSYGSGRAQFF. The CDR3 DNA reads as TGTGCCAGCAGTTATGGCAGCGGGAGAGCGCAGTTCTTC.

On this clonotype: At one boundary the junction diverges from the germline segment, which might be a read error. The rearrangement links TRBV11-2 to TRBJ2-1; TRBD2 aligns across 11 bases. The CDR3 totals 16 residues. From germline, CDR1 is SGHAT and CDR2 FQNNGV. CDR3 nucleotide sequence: TGTGCCAGCAGCGAGCTAGCGGGGGGATCCTACGATGAGCAGTTCTTC. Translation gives CASSELAGGSYDEQFF.

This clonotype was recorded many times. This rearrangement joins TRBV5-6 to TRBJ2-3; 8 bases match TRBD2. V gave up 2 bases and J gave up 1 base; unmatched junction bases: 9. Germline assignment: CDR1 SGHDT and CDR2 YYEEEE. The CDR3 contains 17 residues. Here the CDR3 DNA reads TGTGCCAGCAGCTTCGAAGCGGGAGACTGGGGCACAGATACGCAGTATTTT. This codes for CASSFEAGDWGTDTQYF.

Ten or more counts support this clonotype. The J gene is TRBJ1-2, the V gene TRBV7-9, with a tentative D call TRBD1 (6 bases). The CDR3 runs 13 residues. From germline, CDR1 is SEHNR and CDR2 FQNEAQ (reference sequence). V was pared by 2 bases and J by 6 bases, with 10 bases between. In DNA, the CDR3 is TGTGCCAGCAGCTTATTGACAGGAGATGGCTACACCTTC. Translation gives CASSLLTGDGYTF. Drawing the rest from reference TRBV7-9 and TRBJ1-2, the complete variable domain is DTGVSQNPRHKITKRGQNVTFRCDPISEHNRLYWYRQTLGQGPEFLTYFQNEAQLEKSRLLSDRFSAERPKGSFSTLEIQRTEQGDSAMYLCASSLLTGDGYTFGSGTRLTVV.

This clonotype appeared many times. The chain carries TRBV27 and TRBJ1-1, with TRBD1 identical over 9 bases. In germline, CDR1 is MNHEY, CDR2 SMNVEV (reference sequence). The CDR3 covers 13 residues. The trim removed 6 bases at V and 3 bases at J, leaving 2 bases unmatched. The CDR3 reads CASRTGGYTEAFF. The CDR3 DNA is TGTGCCAGCAGGACAGGGGGGTACACTGAAGCTTTCTTT.

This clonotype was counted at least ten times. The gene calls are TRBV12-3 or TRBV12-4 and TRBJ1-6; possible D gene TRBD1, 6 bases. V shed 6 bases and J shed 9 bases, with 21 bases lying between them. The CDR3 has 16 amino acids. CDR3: CASSPRGGFGFSPLHF. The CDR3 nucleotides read TGTGCCAGCAGCCCCCGGGGGGGCTTCGGGTTTTCACCCCTCCACTTT.

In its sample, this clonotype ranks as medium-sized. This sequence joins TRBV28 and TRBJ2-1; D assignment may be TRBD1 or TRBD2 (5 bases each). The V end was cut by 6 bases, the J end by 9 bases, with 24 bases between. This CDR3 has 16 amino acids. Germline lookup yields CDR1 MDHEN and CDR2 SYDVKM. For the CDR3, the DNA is TGTGCCAGCAGAGGCTATTCGGGGCCGGGGACCGGTGAGCAGTTCTTC. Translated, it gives CASRGYSGPGTGEQFF.

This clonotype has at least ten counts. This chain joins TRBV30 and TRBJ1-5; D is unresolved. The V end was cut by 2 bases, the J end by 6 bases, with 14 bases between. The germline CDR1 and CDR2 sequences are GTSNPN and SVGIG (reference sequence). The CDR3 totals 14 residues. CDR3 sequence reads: CAWSPGGQGQPQHF. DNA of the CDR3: TGTGCCTGGAGTCCGGGAGGGCAAGGTCAGCCCCAGCATTTT.

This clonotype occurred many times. The CDR3 spells CASSRSVTDTQYF. CDR3 nucleotide sequence: TGCGCCAGCAGCCGGAGTGTCACAGATACGCAGTATTTT. V usage is TRBV4-3 and J usage is TRBJ2-3; no clear D gene. The CDR3 loop spans 13 amino acids. V dropped 4 bases and J dropped 2 bases, with 7 bases sitting between them. Germline assignment: CDR1 LGHNA and CDR2 YSLEER.

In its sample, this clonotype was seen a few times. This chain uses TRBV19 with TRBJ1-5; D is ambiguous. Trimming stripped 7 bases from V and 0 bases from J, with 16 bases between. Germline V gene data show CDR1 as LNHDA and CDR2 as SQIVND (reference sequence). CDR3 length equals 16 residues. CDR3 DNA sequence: TGTGCCAGTACACGGAAGGGAGACTATAGCAATCAGCCCCAGCATTTT. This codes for CASTRKGDYSNQPQHF.